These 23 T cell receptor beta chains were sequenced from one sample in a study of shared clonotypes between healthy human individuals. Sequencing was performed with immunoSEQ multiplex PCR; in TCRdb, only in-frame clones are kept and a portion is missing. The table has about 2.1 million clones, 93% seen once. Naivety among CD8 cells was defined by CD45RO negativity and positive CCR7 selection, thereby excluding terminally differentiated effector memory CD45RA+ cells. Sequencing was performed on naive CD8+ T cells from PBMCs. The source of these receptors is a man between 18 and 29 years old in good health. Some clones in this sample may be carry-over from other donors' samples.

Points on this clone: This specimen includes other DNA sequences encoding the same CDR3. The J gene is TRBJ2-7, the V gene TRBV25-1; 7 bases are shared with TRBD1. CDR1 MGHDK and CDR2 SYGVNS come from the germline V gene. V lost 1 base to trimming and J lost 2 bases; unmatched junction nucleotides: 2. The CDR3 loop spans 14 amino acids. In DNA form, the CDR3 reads TGTGCCAGCAGTGAATTAGGGACAGCCTACGAGCAGTACTTC. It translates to CASSELGTAYEQYF.

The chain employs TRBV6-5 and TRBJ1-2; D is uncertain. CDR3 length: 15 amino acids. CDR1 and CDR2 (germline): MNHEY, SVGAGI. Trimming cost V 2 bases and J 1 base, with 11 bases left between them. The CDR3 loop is CASSYRGLGNYGYTF. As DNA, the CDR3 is TGTGCCAGCAGTTACCGGGGTCTTGGTAACTATGGCTACACCTTC.

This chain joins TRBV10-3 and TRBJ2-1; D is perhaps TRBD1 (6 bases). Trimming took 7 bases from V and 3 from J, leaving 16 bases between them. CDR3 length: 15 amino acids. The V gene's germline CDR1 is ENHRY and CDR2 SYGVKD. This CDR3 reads CAINLQGGDYNEQFF. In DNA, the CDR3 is TGTGCCATCAATCTACAGGGTGGGGACTACAATGAGCAGTTCTTC.

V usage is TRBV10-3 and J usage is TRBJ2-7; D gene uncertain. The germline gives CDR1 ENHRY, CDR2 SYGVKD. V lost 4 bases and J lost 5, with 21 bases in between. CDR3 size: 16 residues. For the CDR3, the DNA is TGTGCCATCAGTGGGACCCTGTGGGGTAACTCGGACGAGCAGTACTTC. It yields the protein CAISGTLWGNSDEQYF.

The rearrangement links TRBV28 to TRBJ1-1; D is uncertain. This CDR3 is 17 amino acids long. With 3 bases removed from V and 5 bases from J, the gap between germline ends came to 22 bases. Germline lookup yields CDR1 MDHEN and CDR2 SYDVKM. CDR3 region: CASSFSLQLSYGTEAFF. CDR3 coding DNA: TGTGCCAGCAGTTTTTCTTTACAGCTATCCTACGGGACTGAAGCTTTCTTT.

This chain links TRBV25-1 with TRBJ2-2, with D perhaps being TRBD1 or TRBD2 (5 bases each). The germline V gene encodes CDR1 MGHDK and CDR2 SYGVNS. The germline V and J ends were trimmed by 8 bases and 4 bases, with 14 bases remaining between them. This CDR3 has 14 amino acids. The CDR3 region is CASSGRTFTGELFF. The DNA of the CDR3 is TGTGCCAGCTCGGGACGGACGTTCACCGGGGAGCTGTTTTTT.

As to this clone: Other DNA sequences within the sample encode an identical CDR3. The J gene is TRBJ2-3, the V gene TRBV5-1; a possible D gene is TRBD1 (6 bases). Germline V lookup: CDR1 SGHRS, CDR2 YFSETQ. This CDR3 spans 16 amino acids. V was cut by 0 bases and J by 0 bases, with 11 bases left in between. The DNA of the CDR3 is TGCGCCAGCAGCTTGGCCGGCAGGGGTAGCACAGATACGCAGTATTTT. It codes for CASSLAGRGSTDTQYF.

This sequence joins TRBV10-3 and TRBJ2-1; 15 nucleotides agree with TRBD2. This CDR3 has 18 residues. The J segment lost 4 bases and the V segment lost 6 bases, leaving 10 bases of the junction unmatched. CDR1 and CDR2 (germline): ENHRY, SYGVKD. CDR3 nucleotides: TGTGCCATCAGAGTTTGGGGACTAGCGGGAGGTAGGTACAATGAGCAGTTCTTC. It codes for CAIRVWGLAGGRYNEQFF.

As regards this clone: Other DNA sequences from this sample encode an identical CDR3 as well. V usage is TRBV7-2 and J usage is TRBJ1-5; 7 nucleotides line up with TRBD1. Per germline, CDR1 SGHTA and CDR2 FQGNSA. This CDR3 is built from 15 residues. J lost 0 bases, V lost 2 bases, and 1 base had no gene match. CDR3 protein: CASSLNRGSNQPQHF. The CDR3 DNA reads TGTGCCAGCAGCTTAAACAGGGGTAGCAATCAGCCCCAGCATTTT.

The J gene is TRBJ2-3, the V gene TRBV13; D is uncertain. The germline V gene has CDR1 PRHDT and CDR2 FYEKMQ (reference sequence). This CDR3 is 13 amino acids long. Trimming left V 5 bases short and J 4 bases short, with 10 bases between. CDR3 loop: CASSPKTSDTQYF. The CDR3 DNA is TGTGCCAGCAGCCCAAAGACCTCAGATACGCAGTATTTT. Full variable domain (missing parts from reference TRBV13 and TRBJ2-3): AAGVIQSPRHLIKEKRETATLKCYPIPRHDTVYWYQQGPGQDPQFLISFYEKMQSDKGSIPDRFSAQQFSDYHSELNMSSLELGDSALYFCASSPKTSDTQYFGPGTRLTVL.

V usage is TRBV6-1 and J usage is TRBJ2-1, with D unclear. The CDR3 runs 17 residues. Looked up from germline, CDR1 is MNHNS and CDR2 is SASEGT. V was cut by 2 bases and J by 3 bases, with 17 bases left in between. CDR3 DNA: TGTGCCAGCAGTGAATGGACCTCAAGAACCAACTACAATGAGCAGTTCTTC. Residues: CASSEWTSRTNYNEQFF.

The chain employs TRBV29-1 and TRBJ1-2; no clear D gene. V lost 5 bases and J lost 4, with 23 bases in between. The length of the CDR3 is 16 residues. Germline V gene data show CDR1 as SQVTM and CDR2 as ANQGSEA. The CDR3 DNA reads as TGCAGCGTTCAGTCGTTTGGGCCGCGAAGTTCCTATGGCTACACCTTC. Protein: CSVQSFGPRSSYGYTF.

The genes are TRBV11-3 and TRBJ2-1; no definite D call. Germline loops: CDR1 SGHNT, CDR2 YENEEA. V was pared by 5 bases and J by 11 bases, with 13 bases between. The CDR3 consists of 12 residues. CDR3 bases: TGTGCCAGCAGCCCGCCGTCGATGAAGCAGTTCTTC. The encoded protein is CASSPPSMKQFF.

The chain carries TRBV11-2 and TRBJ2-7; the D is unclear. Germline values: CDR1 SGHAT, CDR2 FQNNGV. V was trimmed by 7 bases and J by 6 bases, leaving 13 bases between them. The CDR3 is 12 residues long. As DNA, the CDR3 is TGTGCCAGCACCCTGGGAACCTCCGAGCAGTACTTC. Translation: CASTLGTSEQYF.

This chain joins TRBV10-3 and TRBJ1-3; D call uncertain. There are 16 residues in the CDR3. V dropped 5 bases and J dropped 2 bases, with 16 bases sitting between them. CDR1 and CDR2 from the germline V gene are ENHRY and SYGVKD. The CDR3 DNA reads TGTGCCATCAGTCCCCCTTTTTGGGGTGCTGGAAACACCATATATTTT. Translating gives CAISPPFWGAGNTIYF.

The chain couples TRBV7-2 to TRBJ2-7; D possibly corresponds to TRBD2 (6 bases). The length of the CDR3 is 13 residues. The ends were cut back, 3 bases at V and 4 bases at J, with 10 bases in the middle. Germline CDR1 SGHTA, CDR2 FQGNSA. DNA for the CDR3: TGTGCCAGCAGCTTCGGGGGACTGTACGAGCAGTACTTC. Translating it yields CASSFGGLYEQYF.

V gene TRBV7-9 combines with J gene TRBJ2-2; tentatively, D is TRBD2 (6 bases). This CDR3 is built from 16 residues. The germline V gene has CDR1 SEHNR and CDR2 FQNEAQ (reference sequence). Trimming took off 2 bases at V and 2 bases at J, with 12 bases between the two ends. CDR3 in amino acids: CASSLRRGPNTGELFF. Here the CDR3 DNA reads TGTGCCAGCAGCTTACGGAGGGGCCCAAACACCGGGGAGCTGTTTTTT.

CDR3 in DNA: TGTGCCTGGGTCCAGTCGGATAGCTACGAGCAGTACTTC. This sequence encodes CAWVQSDSYEQYF. This chain joins TRBV30 and TRBJ2-7; D not certain. Trimming left V 5 bases short and J 3 bases short, with 14 bases between. The length of the CDR3 is 13 residues. Germline values: CDR1 GTSNPN, CDR2 SVGIG (reference sequence).

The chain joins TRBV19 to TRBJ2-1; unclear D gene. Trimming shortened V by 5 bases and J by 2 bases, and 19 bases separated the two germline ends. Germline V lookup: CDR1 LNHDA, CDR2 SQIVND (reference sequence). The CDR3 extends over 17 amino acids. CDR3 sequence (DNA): TGTGCCAGTAGTTCCCTTATGAGTGTGTCGGCCTACAATGAGCAGTTCTTC. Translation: CASSSLMSVSAYNEQFF. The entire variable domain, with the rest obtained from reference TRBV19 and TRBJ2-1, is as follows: DGGITQSPKYLFRKEGQNVTLSCEQNLNHDAMYWYRQDPGQGLRLIYYSQIVNDFQKGDIAEGYSVSREKKESFPLTVTSAQKNPTAFYLCASSSLMSVSAYNEQFFGPGTRLTVL.

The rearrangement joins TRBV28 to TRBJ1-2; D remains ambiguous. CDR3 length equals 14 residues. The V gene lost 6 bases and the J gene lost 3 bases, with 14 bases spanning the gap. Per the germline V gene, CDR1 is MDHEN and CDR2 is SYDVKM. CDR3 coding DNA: TGTGCCAGCAGCTCCCCCAGAAGGGACTATGGCTACACCTTC. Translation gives CASSSPRRDYGYTF.

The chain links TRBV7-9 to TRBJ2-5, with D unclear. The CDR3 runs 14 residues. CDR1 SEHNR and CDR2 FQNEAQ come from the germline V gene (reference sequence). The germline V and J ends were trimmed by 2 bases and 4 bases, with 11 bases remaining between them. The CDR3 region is CASSLNPGLETQYF. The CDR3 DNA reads TGTGCCAGCAGCTTAAACCCGGGTCTAGAGACCCAGTACTTC.

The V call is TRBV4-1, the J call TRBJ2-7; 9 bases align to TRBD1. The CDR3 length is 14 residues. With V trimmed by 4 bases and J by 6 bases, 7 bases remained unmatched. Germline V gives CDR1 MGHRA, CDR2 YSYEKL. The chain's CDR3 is CASSLRDRATEQYF. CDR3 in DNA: TGCGCCAGCAGCCTCCGGGACAGGGCGACCGAGCAGTACTTC.

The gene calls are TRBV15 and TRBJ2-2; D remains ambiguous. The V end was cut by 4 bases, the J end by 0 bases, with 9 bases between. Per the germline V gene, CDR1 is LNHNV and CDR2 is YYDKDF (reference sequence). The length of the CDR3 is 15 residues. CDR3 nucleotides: TGTGCCACCAGCACCCGCCTGACGAACACCGGGGAGCTGTTTTTT. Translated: CATSTRLTNTGELFF.